This T cell receptor (beta chain) is from a study of T cell responses to AZD1222 COVID-19 vaccine. Profiled with immunoSEQ multiplex PCR; TCRdb holds only in-frame clones, not every one. The table shows 140,000 to 150,000 clones, with around nine tenths occurring only once. As for this clone: Its antigen is as yet unknown.

The CDR3 length is 15 residues. Germline V gene data show CDR1 as KGHSH and CDR2 as LQKENI. Trimming left V 6 bases short and J 0 bases short, with 14 bases between. Doses given second, at about 4 or about 12 weeks, were pooled. General study results and limits: Among the donors, most were white British and more were female, and clonal diversity was possibly underestimated. Baseline serology detected seropositivity in only six or seven AZD1222 recipients.

This specimen was peripheral blood, taken 28 days after the second AZD1222 dose. The sequence derives from an adult who received the AZD1222 COVID-19 vaccine. The V and J genes are TRBV18 and TRBJ1-1, with D maybe TRBD1 (6 bases). Here the CDR3 reads CASSRGGRVNTEAFF. The CDR3 nucleotides read TGTGCCAGCTCCCGAGGGGGGCGAGTGAACACTGAAGCTTTCTTT.